Included here is one TCR beta chain sequence, with context. This sample is drawn from a study of blood T cell repertoires in COVID-19. V lost 0 bases and J 0 bases, leaving 9 bases between the germline ends. The CDR3 has 17 residues. Germline V lookup: CDR1 SNHLY, CDR2 FYNNEI. As originally analysed: Amplified reference gene primers provided the basis for estimating nucleated cell counts. Measured with immunoSEQ multiplex PCR; TCRdb has only the in-frame clones, and not every one. V, J and clone size derive from that table, while D and trimming were established from the DNA sequence. Of more than 200,000 clones in the sample, more than 65% were seen once.

This TCR came from a woman in her thirties or forties with active or convalescent COVID-19. Sample: peripheral blood. The V and J genes are TRBV2 and TRBJ1-6; D ambiguous. Written as DNA, the CDR3 is TGTGCCAGCAGTGAAGCGCGAGGTAGCTCCTATAATTCACCCCTCCACTTT. Residues: CASSEARGSSYNSPLHF.